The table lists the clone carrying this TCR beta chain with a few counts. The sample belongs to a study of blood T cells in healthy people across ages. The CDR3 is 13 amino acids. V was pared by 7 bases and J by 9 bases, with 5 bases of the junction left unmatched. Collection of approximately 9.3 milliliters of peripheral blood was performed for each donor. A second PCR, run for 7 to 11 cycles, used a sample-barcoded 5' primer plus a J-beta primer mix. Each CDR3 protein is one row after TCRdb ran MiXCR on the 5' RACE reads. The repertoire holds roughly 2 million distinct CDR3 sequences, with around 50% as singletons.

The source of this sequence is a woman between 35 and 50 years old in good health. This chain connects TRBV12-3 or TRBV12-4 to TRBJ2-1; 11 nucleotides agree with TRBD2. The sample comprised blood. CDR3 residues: CASTLGLAGEQFF. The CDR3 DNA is TGTGCCAGCACTCTAGGACTAGCGGGTGAGCAGTTCTTC.